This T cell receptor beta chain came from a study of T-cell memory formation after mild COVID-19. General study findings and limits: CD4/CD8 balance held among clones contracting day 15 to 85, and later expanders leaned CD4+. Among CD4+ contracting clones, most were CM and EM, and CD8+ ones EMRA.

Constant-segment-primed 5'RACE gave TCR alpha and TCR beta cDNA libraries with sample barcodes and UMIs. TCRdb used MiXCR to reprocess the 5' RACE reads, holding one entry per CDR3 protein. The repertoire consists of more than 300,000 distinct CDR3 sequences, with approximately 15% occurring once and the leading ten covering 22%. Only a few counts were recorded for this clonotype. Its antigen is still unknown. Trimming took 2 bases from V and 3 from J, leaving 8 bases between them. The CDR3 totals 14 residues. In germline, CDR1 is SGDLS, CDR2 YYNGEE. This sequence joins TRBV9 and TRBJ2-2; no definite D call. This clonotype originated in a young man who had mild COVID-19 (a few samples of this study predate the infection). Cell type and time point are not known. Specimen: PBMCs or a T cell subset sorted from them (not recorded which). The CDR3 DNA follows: TGTGCCAGCAGCGTGACGACCTACACCGGGGAGCTGTTTTTT. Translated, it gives CASSVTTYTGELFF.